This TCR beta chain was identified during a study of blood T cell repertoires in COVID-19. All enrollees were roughly 18 to 95 years old and from about 24 US areas. This CDR3 spans 14 amino acids. The V gene lost 6 bases and the J gene lost 7 bases, with 14 bases spanning the gap. CDR1 and CDR2 (germline): SGHNT, YYREEE (reference sequence). This table comes from immunoSEQ multiplex PCR, and its TCRdb copy is limited to in-frame clones, with some not included. The sample contains some 250,000 clones, over 80% of which appear only once. The sequenced sample consisted of PBMCs or T cells enriched from blood (not recorded which). The receptor comes from a human donor in a cohort exposed to, infected with or recovered from COVID-19 (not recorded which). The donor label of this sample is uncertain. This chain joins TRBV5-4 and TRBJ1-6, with a tentative D call TRBD1 (5 bases). The CDR3 protein is CASTPGTRNSPLHF. The DNA for the CDR3 is TGTGCCAGCACCCCCGGGACTCGGAATTCACCCCTCCACTTT.